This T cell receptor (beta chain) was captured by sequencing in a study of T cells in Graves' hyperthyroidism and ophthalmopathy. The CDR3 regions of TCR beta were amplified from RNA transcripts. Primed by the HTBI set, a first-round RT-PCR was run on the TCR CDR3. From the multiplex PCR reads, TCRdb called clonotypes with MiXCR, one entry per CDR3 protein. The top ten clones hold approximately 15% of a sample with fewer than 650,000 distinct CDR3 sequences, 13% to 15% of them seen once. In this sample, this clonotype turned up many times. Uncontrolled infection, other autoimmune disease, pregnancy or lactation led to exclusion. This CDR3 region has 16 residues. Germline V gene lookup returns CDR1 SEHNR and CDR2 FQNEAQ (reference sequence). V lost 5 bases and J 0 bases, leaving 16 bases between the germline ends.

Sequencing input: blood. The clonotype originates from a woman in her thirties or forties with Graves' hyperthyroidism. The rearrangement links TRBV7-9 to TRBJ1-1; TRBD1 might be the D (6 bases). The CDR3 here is CASSPTDSPMNTEAFF. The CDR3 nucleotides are TGTGCCAGCAGCCCCACGGACAGCCCCATGAACACTGAAGCTTTCTTT.